Sequencing of this TCR beta chain was carried out in a study of T-cell reconstitution after alpha-beta-depleted transplantation in children. Unique molecular identifiers tagged the TCRbeta library. TCRdb reprocessed the PCR reads with MiXCR, giving one entry per CDR3 protein. The sample includes 240,000 or so distinct CDR3 sequences, about 12% of them seen just once. There are many counts of this clonotype. Trimming cost V 5 bases and J 10 bases, with 15 bases left between them. Germline values: CDR1 MNHEY, CDR2 SVGEGT. This CDR3 region has 13 residues. This TCR derives from a human donor who donated a stem cell graft to a child with acute lymphoblastic leukemia. The material was PBMCs from the stem cell graft donor, obtained from the stem cell graft. V is TRBV6-2 or TRBV6-3 and J is TRBJ1-5; a possible D gene is TRBD1 (6 bases). CDR3 nucleotides: TGTGCCAGCAGTCCCACAGGGCTGAGACCCCAGCATTTT. This encodes CASSPTGLRPQHF.